The source of this T cell receptor beta chain is a study of graft-versus-host responses after intestinal transplantation. Study-level background: Every recipient underwent anti-thymocyte globulin induction, then tacrolimus and steroids for roughly 3 years.

Produced via immunoSEQ multiplex PCR; TCRdb's table is partial and in-frame only. The table includes tens of thousands of clones, around 83% detected once. Findings of the study overall: GvH clones detected in recipient marrow included some appearing first in ileum or blood.

The V gene lost 0 bases and the J gene lost 4 bases, with 10 bases spanning the gap. The CDR3 length is 15 residues. The germline V gene encodes CDR1 SGHAT and CDR2 FQNNGV. This clone has just one count. Its antigen remains unidentified. The starting material was unstimulated CD8+ T cells sorted from spleen or lymph node cells, obtained before intestinal transplant. The chain is built from TRBV11-2 and TRBJ1-5; perhaps TRBD1 as D (6 bases). The sequence came from a human donor who received an intestinal transplant. The CDR3 DNA reads as TGTGCCAGCAGCTTAGAAGGGGGACAAAATCAGCCCCAGCATTTT. It encodes CASSLEGGQNQPQHF.